The 5 T cell receptor beta chains below were found in one sample sequenced in a study of T cell responses to AZD1222 COVID-19 vaccine. Data came from immunoSEQ multiplex PCR; TCRdb stores just in-frame clones and leaves some out. The table lists around 140,000 clones, roughly 92% of them singletons. Here the sequenced sample was peripheral blood, taken on day 0 of AZD1222 vaccination. The source is an adult in good health.

The J gene is TRBJ2-3, the V gene TRBV27; possibly TRBD1 or TRBD2 for D (5 bases each). V was pared by 3 bases and J by 0 bases, with 16 bases between. The CDR3 spans 17 residues. Germline CDR1 MNHEY, CDR2 SMNVEV (reference sequence). The CDR3 region has the DNA TGTGCCAGCAGTTTCACCCAGACGGGGCCAAGCACAGATACGCAGTATTTT. Protein sequence: CASSFTQTGPSTDTQYF.

The CDR3 loop is CASSPLMEEGKLFF. The CDR3 DNA reads TGTGCCAGCTCACCATTAATGGAGGAGGGAAAACTGTTTTTT. The chain is built from TRBV18 and TRBJ1-4; D is unresolved. In germline, CDR1 is KGHSH, CDR2 LQKENI. The CDR3 covers 14 residues. Trimming shortened V by 2 bases and J by 10 bases, and 14 bases separated the two germline ends.

CDR3 nucleotides: TGTGCCACCAGTGTACGGGGGGAGCCCGTGGATACGCAGTATTTT. Protein sequence: CATSVRGEPVDTQYF. The chain combines TRBV24-1 with TRBJ2-3; 7 positions agree with TRBD2. V was pared by 5 bases and J by 6 bases, with 10 bases of the junction left unmatched. This CDR3 contains 15 residues. Germline CDR1 reads KGHDR; CDR2 reads SFDVKD.

The rearrangement joins TRBV7-8 to TRBJ2-2; D uncertain. V was clipped by 5 bases and J by 1 base, with 8 bases between them. Looked up from germline, CDR1 is SGHVS and CDR2 is FQNEAQ. This CDR3 comprises 14 residues. The CDR3 spells CASSAFWNTGELFF. The CDR3 DNA reads TGTGCCAGCAGCGCCTTTTGGAACACCGGGGAGCTGTTTTTT.

The chain employs TRBV25-1 and TRBJ1-3; D not certain. Trimming shortened V by 4 bases and J by 2 bases, and 6 bases separated the two germline ends. CDR1 MGHDK and CDR2 SYGVNS come from the germline V gene. The CDR3 consists of 13 residues. The CDR3 protein is CASSGVPGNTIYF. In DNA, the CDR3 is TGTGCCAGCAGTGGCGTACCTGGAAACACCATATATTTT. Full variable domain (outside the CDR3, taken from reference TRBV25-1 and TRBJ1-3): EADIYQTPRYLVIGTGKKITLECSQTMGHDKMYWYQQDPGMELHLIHYSYGVNSTEKGDLSSESTVSRIRTEHFPLTLESARPSHTSQYLCASSGVPGNTIYFGEGSWLTVV.